The subject of this entry is one TCR beta chain. Its antigen is unidentified. This sample is drawn from a study of T-cell memory formation after mild COVID-19. Findings of the study overall: Memory cells collected pre-infection included some clones that later responded, suggesting cross-reactive memory joined. Nothing confirmed that second-wave clones peaking on day 37 were specific for SARS-CoV-2. Day 15 to 85 contracting clones showed balanced CD4/CD8; day 15 to 37 expanders favored CD4+.

The CDR3 is 16 amino acids. Trimming took off 0 bases at V and 0 bases at J, with 13 bases between the two ends. CDR1 is SGHNT and CDR2 is YYREEE in the germline V gene (reference sequence). The 5'RACE method, run with constant-segment primers, produced TCR alpha and TCR beta cDNA libraries (carrying sample barcodes and UMIs). TCRdb independently ran MiXCR on the 5' RACE reads; one entry per CDR3 protein. The sample has roughly 130,000 distinct CDR3 sequences, roughly 15% seen once. V usage is TRBV5-4 and J usage is TRBJ2-7; D is ambiguous. This TCR was sampled from an adult woman who had mild COVID-19 (a few samples of this study predate the infection). Cell type and time point are not known. Sequencing was carried out using PBMCs or a T cell subset sorted from them (not recorded which). CDR3 loop: CASSLDLAASSYEQYF. DNA of the CDR3: TGTGCCAGCAGCTTGGATCTTGCGGCGAGCTCCTACGAGCAGTACTTC.